These 25 T cell receptor beta chains were all obtained from the same sample, sequenced in a study of early T cells in non-severe SARS-CoV-2 infection. TCRdb reanalysed the 5' RACE reads using MiXCR and keeps one entry per CDR3 protein. This sample has roughly 81,000 distinct CDR3 sequences, with 5.5% to 7.5% found just once. The sequencing input was whole blood. The source is an adult who was a healthcare worker with PCR-confirmed SARS-CoV-2 infection or an uninfected control (not recorded which).

Ten or more counts support this clonotype. The rearrangement joins TRBV10-2 to TRBJ2-7; 7 nucleotides match TRBD2. The CDR3 sequence is 15 residues long. Trimming took 5 bases from V and 4 from J; bases not matched to a gene: 11. Germline V gene lookup returns CDR1 WSHSY and CDR2 SAAADI. This chain's CDR3 is CASSSGTTWGYEQYF. CDR3 in DNA: TGCGCCAGCAGTTCCGGGACTACATGGGGTTACGAGCAGTACTTC.

This clonotype was found many times. This chain joins TRBV7-2 and TRBJ2-4, with 10 bases identical to TRBD1. The CDR3 is 12 residues long. V dropped 3 bases and J dropped 15; count of bases not matched to a gene: 5. Looked up from germline, CDR1 is SGHTA and CDR2 is FQGNSA. The CDR3 sequence is CASSFPGQGWYF. CDR3 bases: TGTGCCAGCAGCTTCCCGGGACAGGGGTGGTACTTC.

This clonotype occurred a few times. The CDR3 bases are TGCAGTGCTAGAGATGGCGGCAGACCCCAGGCTGGCTACACCTTC. Translation gives CSARDGGRPQAGYTF. The genes are TRBV20-1 and TRBJ1-2; D uncertain. Germline V lookup: CDR1 DFQATT, CDR2 SNEGSKA (reference sequence). The CDR3 is 15 residues long. V lost 0 bases and J lost 7, with 18 bases in between.

This clonotype was counted at least ten times. The V and J genes are TRBV5-1 and TRBJ1-1; no firm D call. The germline V and J ends were trimmed by 0 bases and 10 bases, with 16 bases remaining between them. Per germline, CDR1 SGHRS and CDR2 YFSETQ. This CDR3 is 14 amino acids long. The CDR3 nucleotides read TGCGCCAGCAGCTTGGGTCGACCCATCGATCGAGCTTTCTTT. As protein: CASSLGRPIDRAFF.

The chain combines TRBV10-3 with TRBJ2-7; TRBD1 agrees at 7 bases. The CDR3 is 15 residues long. CDR1 ENHRY and CDR2 SYGVKD come from the germline V gene. Germline trimming cut 6 bases from V and 2 bases from J; bases unmatched to any gene: 10. The CDR3 DNA reads as TGTGCCATCAGCACCCCTGGACAGGCCACCTACGAGCAGTACTTC. This encodes CAISTPGQATYEQYF.

In this sample, this clonotype turned up many times. V and J are TRBV7-2 and TRBJ1-5; D gene uncertain. The ends were cut back, 8 bases at V and 4 bases at J, with 9 bases in the middle. The CDR3 loop spans 12 amino acids. Germline CDR1 is SGHTA and CDR2 is FQGNSA. CDR3 nucleotides: TGTGCCAGCGGTCGGAGAAATCAGCCCCAGCATTTT. It specifies CASGRRNQPQHF. The full variable domain, its missing parts supplied by reference TRBV7-2 and TRBJ1-5, is GAGVSQSPSNKVTEKGKDVELRCDPISGHTALYWYRQSLGQGLEFLIYFQGNSAPDKSGLPSDRFSAERTGGSVSTLTIQRTQQEDSAVYLCASGRRNQPQHFGDGTRLSIL.

This clonotype was detected many times. CDR3 region: CASSYGAGSSNQPQHF. The CDR3 coding sequence is TGTGCCAGCAGTTATGGTGCGGGGAGTAGCAATCAGCCCCAGCATTTT. This chain joins TRBV6-6 and TRBJ1-5; D is uncertain. The V gene lost 3 bases and the J gene lost 0 bases, with 12 bases spanning the gap. CDR3 size: 16 residues. Germline V gene data show CDR1 as MNHNY and CDR2 as SVGAGI (reference sequence).

This clonotype was seen more than once but under ten times. The chain carries TRBV29-1 and TRBJ2-3, with 11 positions matching TRBD2. Germline CDR1 and CDR2: SQVTM and ANQGSEA. There are 13 residues in the CDR3. Losses at the gene ends were 5 bases for V and 6 bases for J; bases not matched to a gene: 4. The DNA for the CDR3 is TGCAGCGTTAGTAGCGGGAGGGCGGATACGCAGTATTTT. Translated: CSVSSGRADTQYF.

This clonotype occurred many times. V and J are TRBV7-2 and TRBJ1-4, with D uncertain. This CDR3 spans 13 amino acids. V was clipped by 3 bases and J by 5 bases, with 7 bases between them. Looked up from germline, CDR1 is SGHTA and CDR2 is FQGNSA. CDR3 sequence reads: CASSFSLNEKLFF. The DNA for the CDR3 is TGTGCCAGCAGCTTTAGCCTGAATGAAAAACTGTTTTTT.

The CDR3 spells CSASRDFTDTQYF. The CDR3 DNA follows: TGCAGTGCAAGCCGGGACTTCACAGATACGCAGTATTTT. V gene TRBV20-1 combines with J gene TRBJ2-3, with D possibly TRBD2 on 6 matching bases. Per germline, CDR1 DFQATT and CDR2 SNEGSKA (reference sequence). CDR3 length: 13 amino acids. Between the trimmed V and J ends, which lost 6 bases and 2 bases, there was a span of 12 bases.

This clonotype showed up many times. V usage is TRBV6-1 and J usage is TRBJ1-3, with unresolved D. Germline CDR1 reads MNHNS; CDR2 reads SASEGT. The CDR3 length is 16 residues. Trimming took 5 bases from V and 11 from J, leaving 25 bases between them. In DNA form, the CDR3 reads TGTGCCAGCAGTCCTATCAATGGAGTGGACGGCTGGCCCATATATTTT. Translated, it gives CASSPINGVDGWPIYF.

CDR3 DNA sequence: TGCGCCAGCAGCCAAGATACCGGCAATACGCAGTATTTT. Its translation: CASSQDTGNTQYF. The chain uses TRBV4-1 and TRBJ2-3, with no clear D. V was trimmed by 0 bases and J by 7 bases, leaving 8 bases between them. Germline V gene sequence: CDR1 MGHRA, CDR2 YSYEKL. The CDR3 extends over 13 amino acids.

This clonotype was found many times. The genes are TRBV18 and TRBJ1-6; D is undetermined. This CDR3 spans 13 amino acids. Germline assignment: CDR1 KGHSH and CDR2 LQKENI. Deletions cut 8 bases from V and 7 bases from J, with 12 bases between. CDR3 in DNA: TGTGCCAGCACCCCTGAGAGGAATTCACCCCTCCACTTT. Amino acid sequence: CASTPERNSPLHF.

A remark on this clonotype: A clone one base away is much larger, so this may be a read error. J is TRBJ2-3 and V is TRBV7-2; weak D call: TRBD1 (8 bases). The CDR3 length is 12 residues. The V gene's germline CDR1 is SGHTA and CDR2 FQGNSA. V was cut by 3 bases and J by 10 bases, with 11 bases left in between. CDR3 DNA: TGTGCCAGCAGCTTTACAGGGGGGGCGCAGTATTTT. It yields the protein CASSFTGGAQYF.

This clonotype was observed many times. The chain uses TRBV7-2 and TRBJ2-1, with no clear D. The CDR3 consists of 14 residues. Germline values: CDR1 SGHTA, CDR2 FQGNSA. Trimming removed 0 bases at V and 10 bases at J, with 13 bases between. CDR3 protein: CASSLAAVSAEQFF. CDR3 in DNA: TGTGCCAGCAGCTTAGCTGCCGTATCGGCAGAGCAGTTCTTC.

The V gene is TRBV7-6, the J gene TRBJ2-7, with 9 bases matching TRBD1. The CDR3 totals 16 residues. V was clipped by 5 bases and J by 5 bases; unmatched bases: 13. Germline assignment: CDR1 SGHVS and CDR2 FNYEAQ. CDR3 region: CASSPRGGTGSDEQYF. The CDR3 DNA is TGTGCCAGCAGCCCTAGAGGGGGGACAGGGAGCGACGAGCAGTACTTC. Looking up the rest from reference TRBV7-6 and TRBJ2-7 gives the full variable domain: GAGVSQSPRYKVTKRGQDVALRCDPISGHVSLYWYRQALGQGPEFLTYFNYEAQQDKSGLPNDRFSAERPEGSISTLTIQRTEQRDSAMYRCASSPRGGTGSDEQYFGPGTRLTVT.

This clonotype was found a few times. The chain carries TRBV6-5 and TRBJ1-1; D is possibly TRBD1 (5 bases). The CDR3 runs 11 residues. V dropped 5 bases and J dropped 9 bases, with 10 bases sitting between them. The germline V gene has CDR1 MNHEY and CDR2 SVGAGI. The CDR3 here is CASSTGTQAFF. CDR3 nucleotides: TGTGCCAGCAGTACCGGGACGCAAGCTTTCTTT.

This clonotype was observed at least ten times. The CDR3 reads CASSSGQGAYEQYF. In DNA, the CDR3 is TGCGCCAGCAGCTCGGGACAGGGGGCTTACGAGCAGTACTTC. The gene calls are TRBV5-1 and TRBJ2-7; TRBD1 matches 12 bases. V dropped 3 bases and J dropped 4; count of bases not matched to a gene: 2. Germline V gives CDR1 SGHRS, CDR2 YFSETQ. This CDR3 is built from 14 residues.

This clonotype occurred a few times. This chain joins TRBV7-9 and TRBJ2-1; 13 bases agree with TRBD2. Germline values: CDR1 SEHNR, CDR2 FQNEAQ (reference sequence). The V segment lost 5 bases and the J segment 5 bases; nucleotides outside the gene matches: 3. CDR3 length: 15 amino acids. CDR3 loop: CASSTGTSGDNEQFF. The CDR3 nucleotides read TGTGCCAGCAGCACCGGGACTAGCGGGGACAATGAGCAGTTCTTC.

This clonotype was observed at least ten times. The chain links TRBV14 to TRBJ2-7; 10 bases match TRBD2. The CDR3 loop spans 16 amino acids. Germline CDR1 SGHDN, CDR2 FVKESK. V trimming: 4 bases; J trimming: 6 bases; junction bases outside the gene matches: 12. The DNA for the CDR3 is TGTGCCAGCAGCCTCCGGTGGCTAGCGGGAGTTCCCGAGCAGTACTTC. Protein product: CASSLRWLAGVPEQYF.

This clonotype was detected ten times or more. The chain joins TRBV5-5 to TRBJ1-6, with D perhaps TRBD1 (6 bases). The CDR3 has 13 residues. Trimming left V 4 bases short and J 6 bases short, with 8 bases between. Looked up from germline, CDR1 is SGHKS and CDR2 is YYEKEE (reference sequence). This CDR3 reads CASSLDSNSPLHF. CDR3 bases: TGTGCCAGCAGCCTGGACAGTAATTCACCCCTCCACTTT.

This clonotype was counted at least ten times. Here the CDR3 reads CASSLVSGGYEQYF. In nucleotides, the CDR3 is TGTGCCAGCAGCTTAGTATCGGGTGGGTACGAGCAGTACTTC. V gene TRBV7-2 combines with J gene TRBJ2-7; D is undetermined. CDR1 is SGHTA and CDR2 is FQGNSA in the germline V gene. The CDR3 covers 14 residues. The V gene lost 1 base and the J gene lost 4 bases, with 11 bases spanning the gap.

This clonotype was observed at least ten times. This chain's CDR3 is CASSQSDRDFEKLFF. The CDR3 nucleotides read TGCGCCAGCAGCCAAAGCGACAGGGATTTTGAAAAACTGTTTTTT. The chain couples TRBV4-1 to TRBJ1-4; TRBD1 aligns across 7 bases. Germline trimming cut 2 bases from V and 7 bases from J; bases unmatched to any gene: 7. The germline V gene has CDR1 MGHRA and CDR2 YSYEKL. This CDR3 comprises 15 residues.

The rearrangement uses TRBV9 and TRBJ1-1, with D maybe TRBD1 (6 bases). The CDR3 runs to 14 residues. Germline values: CDR1 SGDLS, CDR2 YYNGEE. V was pared by 2 bases and J by 3 bases, with 11 bases between. Here the CDR3 DNA reads TGTGCCAGCAGCGTCCGGACAGTGGACACTGAAGCTTTCTTT. Residues: CASSVRTVDTEAFF.

This clonotype was counted many times. The CDR3 coding sequence is TGTGCCAGCAGTCCCGGGATAGCGGACTACAATGAGCAGTTCTTC. Amino acid sequence: CASSPGIADYNEQFF. J is TRBJ2-1 and V is TRBV6-2 or TRBV6-3, with TRBD2 as a possible D gene (6 bases). The length of the CDR3 is 15 residues. Trimming pared 5 bases from V and 3 bases from J, leaving 14 bases between. CDR1 and CDR2 from the germline V gene are MNHEY and SVGEGT.